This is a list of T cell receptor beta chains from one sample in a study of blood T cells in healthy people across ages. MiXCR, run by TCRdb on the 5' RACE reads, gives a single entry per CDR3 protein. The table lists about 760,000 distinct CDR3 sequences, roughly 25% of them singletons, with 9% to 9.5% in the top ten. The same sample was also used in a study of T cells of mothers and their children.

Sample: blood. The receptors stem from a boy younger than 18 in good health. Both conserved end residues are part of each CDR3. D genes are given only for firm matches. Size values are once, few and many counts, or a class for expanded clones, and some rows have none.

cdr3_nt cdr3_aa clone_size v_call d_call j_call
TGTGCCAGCGATAGGATCTGGGAGGTTCCCACTGAAGCTTTCTTT CASDRIWEVPTEAFF few TRBV9 . TRBJ1-1
TGTGCCAGCAGTCCCCCGGGGCTGGGGGACATTCAGTACTTC CASSPPGLGDIQYF few TRBV12-3/TRBV12-4 . TRBJ2-4
TGCGCCAGCAGCCCATCGACAGGCCTGTTCGAGCAGTACTTC CASSPSTGLFEQYF . TRBV5-1 . TRBJ2-7
TGCGCCAGCAGCTGGGGACTAGCGGAGAGCACAGATACGCAGTATTTT CASSWGLAESTDTQYF few TRBV5-1 TRBD2 TRBJ2-3
TGTGCCAGCAGCCCCACCGGGAGGGGACAAGAGACCCAGTACTTC CASSPTGRGQETQYF few TRBV5-5 TRBD2 TRBJ2-5
TGCGCCAGCAGCTTGCAAGGACTAGCGTCGTACAATGAGCAGTTCTTC CASSLQGLASYNEQFF few TRBV5-1 TRBD2 TRBJ2-1
TGTGCCAGCAGCCCCGGGACTAGCGGGAGGGAGTACGAGCAGTACTTC CASSPGTSGREYEQYF few TRBV11-2 TRBD2 TRBJ2-7
TGCAGTGCTAGAGATATGACTAGCGGGGGGGAAGAGACCCAGTACTTC CSARDMTSGGEETQYF . TRBV20-1 TRBD2 TRBJ2-5
TGTGCCAGCAGTCCGACAGAGCCCCGTCTCCTGTCTGGGGCCAACGTCCTGACTTTC CASSPTEPRLLSGANVLTF . TRBV12-3/TRBV12-4 . TRBJ2-6
TGCAGCGTTGACTGGGGCACTAGCTACGAGCAGTACTTC CSVDWGTSYEQYF . TRBV29-1 . TRBJ2-7
TGCGCCAGCAGCCAAGCGCTAGCGGGGGGGCCGCGAACCGGGGAGCTGTTTTTT CASSQALAGGPRTGELFF . TRBV4-3 TRBD2 TRBJ2-2